Detailed here is one T cell receptor beta chain. Its antigen is undetermined. The source of the sample is a study of shared clonotypes between healthy human individuals. Genomic DNA came from 85 million to 95 million PBMCs in unsorted samples. General study results and limits: Sampling covered nothing but blood. Tissue TCR repertoires likely differ from those found in blood. It was anticipated that sequencing depth would influence how many clonotypes donors shared.

Over several immunoSEQ plates, each subset's genomic DNA was distributed in even portions. Generated by immunoSEQ multiplex PCR, the TCRdb table keeps only in-frame clones and is missing some. Of about 470,000 clones in the sample, roughly 77% were seen once. The sample consisted of PBMCs. The TCR comes from a woman between 40 and 50 years old in good health. Some clones in this sample may be carry-over from other donors' samples.

In nucleotides, the CDR3 is TGTGCCAGCAGCTTAGGATTCGGACTCTTGGGGGAGCAGTACTTC. This encodes CASSLGFGLLGEQYF. The chain carries TRBV7-2 and TRBJ2-7, with D possibly being TRBD2 (5 bases). Germline V gene sequence: CDR1 SGHTA, CDR2 FQGNSA. The CDR3 totals 15 residues. V was shortened by 1 base and J by 7 bases, with 17 bases between the two germline ends.